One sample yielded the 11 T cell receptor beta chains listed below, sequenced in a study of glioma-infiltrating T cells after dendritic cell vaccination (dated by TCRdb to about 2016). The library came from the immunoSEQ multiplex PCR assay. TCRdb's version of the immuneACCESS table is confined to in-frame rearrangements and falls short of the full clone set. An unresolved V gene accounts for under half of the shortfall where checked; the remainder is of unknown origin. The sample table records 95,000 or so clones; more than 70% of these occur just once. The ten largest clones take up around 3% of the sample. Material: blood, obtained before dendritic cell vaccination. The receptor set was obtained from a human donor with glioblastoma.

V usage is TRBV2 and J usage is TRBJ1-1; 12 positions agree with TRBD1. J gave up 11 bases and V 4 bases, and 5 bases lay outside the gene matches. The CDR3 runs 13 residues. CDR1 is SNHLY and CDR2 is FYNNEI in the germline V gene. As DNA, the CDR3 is TGTGCCAGCAGTGCCGGGACAGGGGGCCCGGCTTTCTTT. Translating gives CASSAGTGGPAFF.

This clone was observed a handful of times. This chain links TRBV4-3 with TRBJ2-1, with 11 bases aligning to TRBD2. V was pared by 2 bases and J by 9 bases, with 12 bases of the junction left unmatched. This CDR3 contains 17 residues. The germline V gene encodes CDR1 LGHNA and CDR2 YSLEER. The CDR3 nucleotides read TGCGCCAGCAGCCAAAAGACTACTAGCGGGAGCTCGAGTGAGCAGTTCTTC. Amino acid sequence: CASSQKTTSGSSSEQFF.

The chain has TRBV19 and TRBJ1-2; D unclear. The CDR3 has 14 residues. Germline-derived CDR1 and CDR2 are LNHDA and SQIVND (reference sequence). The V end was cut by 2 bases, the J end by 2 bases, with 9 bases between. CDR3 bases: TGTGCCAGTAGTATAATCCAGGCCAACTATGGCTACACCTTC. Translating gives CASSIIQANYGYTF.

The CDR3 DNA sequence: TGTGCCTGGGCCGGGGGTGTCACTGAAGCTTTCTTT. Amino acid sequence: CAWAGGVTEAFF. The gene calls are TRBV30 and TRBJ1-1, with TRBD1 as a possible D gene (5 bases). CDR3 length: 12 amino acids. Germline CDR1 reads GTSNPN; CDR2 reads SVGIG (reference sequence). Between the trimmed V and J ends, which lost 5 bases and 4 bases, there was a span of 11 bases. The full variable domain, rest sourced from reference TRBV30 and TRBJ1-1, is SQTIHQWPATLVQPVGSPLSLECTVEGTSNPNLYWYRQAAGRGLQLLFYSVGIGQISSEVPQNLSASRPQDRQFILSSKKLLLSDSGFYLCAWAGGVTEAFFGQGTRLTVV.

This CDR3 reads CASSGLAGEYEQYF. The CDR3 nucleotides are TGTGCCAGCAGTGGGTTAGCGGGAGAGTACGAGCAGTACTTC. The J gene is TRBJ2-7, the V gene TRBV6-1; TRBD2 agrees at 9 bases. V was clipped by 4 bases and J by 4 bases; unmatched bases: 5. Germline V gene data show CDR1 as MNHNS and CDR2 as SASEGT. This CDR3 has 14 residues.

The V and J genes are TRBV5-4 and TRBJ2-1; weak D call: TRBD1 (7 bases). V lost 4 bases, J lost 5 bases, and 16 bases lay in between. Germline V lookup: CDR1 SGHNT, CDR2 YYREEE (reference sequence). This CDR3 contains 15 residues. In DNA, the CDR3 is TGTGCCAGCAGCCAGGGGGGCAGGAAGGACAATGAGCAGTTCTTC. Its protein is CASSQGGRKDNEQFF.

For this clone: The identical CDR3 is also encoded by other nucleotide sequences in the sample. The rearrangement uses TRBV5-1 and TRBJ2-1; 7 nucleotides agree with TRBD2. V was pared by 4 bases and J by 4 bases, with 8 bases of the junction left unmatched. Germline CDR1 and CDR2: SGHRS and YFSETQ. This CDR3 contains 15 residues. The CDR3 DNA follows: TGCGCCAGCAGCCCAGGGCTAGCGGATTACAATGAGCAGTTCTTC. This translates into CASSPGLADYNEQFF.

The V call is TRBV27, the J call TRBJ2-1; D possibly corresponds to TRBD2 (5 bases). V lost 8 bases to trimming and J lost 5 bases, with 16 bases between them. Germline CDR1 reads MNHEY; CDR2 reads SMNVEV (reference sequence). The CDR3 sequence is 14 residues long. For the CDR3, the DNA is TGTGCCAGCCGGGGTGATGGGGAACACAATGAGCAGTTCTTC. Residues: CASRGDGEHNEQFF.

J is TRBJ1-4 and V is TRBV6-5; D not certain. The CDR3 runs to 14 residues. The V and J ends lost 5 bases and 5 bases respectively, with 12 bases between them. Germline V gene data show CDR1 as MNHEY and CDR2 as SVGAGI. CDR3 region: CASSTPGLNEKLFF. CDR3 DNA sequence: TGTGCCAGCAGTACACCGGGTCTAAATGAAAAACTGTTTTTT.

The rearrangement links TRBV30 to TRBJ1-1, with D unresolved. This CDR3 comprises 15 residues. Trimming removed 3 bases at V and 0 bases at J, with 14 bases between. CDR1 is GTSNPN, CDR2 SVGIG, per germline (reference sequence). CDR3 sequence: CAWSVDNSMNTEAFF. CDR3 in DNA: TGTGCCTGGAGCGTAGACAATTCAATGAACACTGAAGCTTTCTTT. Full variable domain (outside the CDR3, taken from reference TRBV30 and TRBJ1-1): SQTIHQWPATLVQPVGSPLSLECTVEGTSNPNLYWYRQAAGRGLQLLFYSVGIGQISSEVPQNLSASRPQDRQFILSSKKLLLSDSGFYLCAWSVDNSMNTEAFFGQGTRLTVV.

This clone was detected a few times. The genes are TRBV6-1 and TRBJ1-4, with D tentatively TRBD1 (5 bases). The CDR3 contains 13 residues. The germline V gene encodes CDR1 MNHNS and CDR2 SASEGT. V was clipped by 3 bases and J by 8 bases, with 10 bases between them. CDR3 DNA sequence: TGTGCCAGCAGTGAGAGACAGACCGAAAAACTGTTTTTT. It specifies CASSERQTEKLFF.